This T cell receptor (beta chain) came from a study of shared clonotypes between healthy human individuals. V lost 2 bases and J 3 bases, leaving 6 bases between the germline ends. This CDR3 is built from 13 residues. Germline V gene lookup returns CDR1 SGHNT and CDR2 YYREEE (reference sequence). The method was immunoSEQ multiplex PCR; TCRdb's version includes in-frame clones alone and lacks a portion of them. The data hold 2 million or so clones, with roughly 94% observed a single time. The chain has TRBV5-4 and TRBJ1-5, with unresolved D. The sequencing sample was made of naive CD4+ T cells sorted from blood. The subset here: CD45RA+ positively selected. The receptor comes from a man aged 18-30 years in good health. CDR3 DNA: TGTGCCAGCAGCTTCGATGACAATCAGCCCCAGCATTTT. This encodes CASSFDDNQPQHF.